This is a list of T cell receptor beta chains from one sample in a study of T cells after posttransplantation cyclophosphamide. The assay was immunoSEQ multiplex PCR, and TCRdb's table has in-frame clones only and misses some. Here the sample spans just over 65,000 clones, 90% to 95% being singletons. Sequencing was carried out using PBMCs. Every receptor here comes from a woman under 40 in good health and a related stem cell transplant donor. The CDR3 runs from the conserved cysteine through the conserved F or W. D genes are given only for firm matches. Size is stated for part of the rows, as once, few or many counts, or as a class when the clone is expanded.

d_call | j_call | v_call | clone_size | cdr3_nt | cdr3_aa
. | TRBJ2-3 | TRBV27 | . | TGTGCCAGCAGTTTAAATCCCCCAGATACGCAGTATTTT | CASSLNPPDTQYF
. | TRBJ2-2 | TRBV2 | . | TGTGCCAGCAGCCCGAGAACTCTTAGGCCCGGGGAGCTGTTTTTT | CASSPRTLRPGELFF
. | TRBJ1-2 | TRBV2 | . | TGTGCCAGCAGTGATCTCGGATTCGGGAGGAACTATGGCTACACCTTC | CASSDLGFGRNYGYTF
. | TRBJ1-1 | TRBV28 | . | TGTGCCAGCAGTTTAGCGAGGTCCGGTACTGAAGCTTTCTTT | CASSLARSGTEAFF
TRBD1 | TRBJ2-5 | TRBV5-1 | few | TGCGCCAGCAGATGGGACAGGGGGCGGGAGACCCAGTACTTC | CASRWDRGRETQYF
. | TRBJ1-2 | TRBV4-3 | . | TGCGCCAGCAGCCAAGCAGGGTATGGCTACACCTTC | CASSQAGYGYTF
TRBD1 | TRBJ2-5 | TRBV2 | . | TGTGCCATTCGGGGACAGGGGGAATGGGAGACCCAGTACTTC | CAIRGQGEWETQYF
. | TRBJ2-7 | TRBV4-1 | . | TGCGCCAGCAGCCCAGGGGGGGGAGGCTGCTACGAGCAGTACTTC | CASSPGGGGCYEQYF
. | TRBJ2-3 | TRBV5-6 | . | TGTGCCAGCAGCTTGGCGTCAGGGGGGCTGGCAGATACGCAGTATTTT | CASSLASGGLADTQYF
TRBD1 | TRBJ1-5 | TRBV4-2 | once | TGTGCCAGCAGCCAGGCCCCGGGACAGAGCAATCAGCCCCAGCATTTT | CASSQAPGQSNQPQHF